The 24 T cell receptor beta chains listed next were all sequenced from one sample in a study of CD8 T cells in ankylosing spondylitis (dated by TCRdb to 2017 to 2019). For these receptors, no antigen is known. Receptor amplification or capture employed 5' RACE. Sequencing used an Illumina HiSeq 2500. Using fastp at Q25 and MiXCR, TCRdb reprocessed the public reads and kept productive beta chains. Rows are combined by CDR3 protein, so each entry shows the most common genes and DNA. In all, the sample holds more than 650,000 distinct CDR3 sequences, and roughly 12% of those were seen once. The top ten clones comprise 0.51% of the sample. What the authors observed across the whole study: A TCR beta motif of seven or eight highly homologous amino acid variants appeared characteristic of blood from ankylosing spondylitis patients.

Sequencing input: blood, either unsorted or a sorted T cell fraction (not recorded which). These receptors were taken from a male donor with ankylosing spondylitis.

This clonotype was seen at least ten times. The chain combines TRBV4-3 with TRBJ2-5; 10 nucleotides match TRBD2. Germline values: CDR1 LGHNA, CDR2 YSLEER. The J segment lost 5 bases and the V segment lost 4 bases, leaving 7 bases of the junction unmatched. CDR3 size: 15 residues. The CDR3 is CASSPSAGGWETQYF. The DNA for the CDR3 is TGCGCCAGCAGCCCCTCAGCGGGAGGGTGGGAGACCCAGTACTTC.

The V and J genes are TRBV4-1 and TRBJ2-1; D is perhaps TRBD1 or TRBD2 (7 bases each). The length of the CDR3 is 15 residues. Trimming pared 0 bases from V and 9 bases from J, leaving 15 bases between. Germline CDR1 reads MGHRA; CDR2 reads YSYEKL. CDR3 sequence: CASSQDRDYRGEQFF. For the CDR3, the DNA is TGCGCCAGCAGCCAAGATCGGGACTACAGGGGTGAGCAGTTCTTC.

In its sample, this clonotype was seen many times. The chain couples TRBV12-3 or TRBV12-4 to TRBJ1-2, with D maybe TRBD1 (5 bases). Between the trimmed V and J ends, which lost 1 base and 4 bases, there was a span of 10 bases. The CDR3 spans 14 residues. The CDR3 DNA sequence: TGTGCCAGCAGTTTAGGTAGACAGTCCTATGGCTACACCTTC. Amino acid sequence: CASSLGRQSYGYTF.

In its sample, this clonotype was seen a few times. The rearrangement joins TRBV6-2 or TRBV6-3 to TRBJ2-7; D possibly corresponds to TRBD2 (5 bases). The length of the CDR3 is 14 residues. CDR1 and CDR2 (germline): MNHEY, SVGEGT. The ends were cut back, 6 bases at V and 0 bases at J, with 12 bases in the middle. Here the CDR3 DNA reads TGTGCCAGCAGGAAGGTCGGGAACTCCTACGAGCAGTACTTC. It yields the protein CASRKVGNSYEQYF.

In its sample, this clonotype was seen a few times. This sequence joins TRBV20-1 and TRBJ2-3; TRBD2 matches 9 bases. Germline CDR1 is DFQATT and CDR2 is SNEGSKA (reference sequence). The CDR3 contains 15 residues. The ends lost 6 bases at V and 0 bases at J; junction bases unmatched: 7. CDR3 sequence reads: CSAERLAGSTDTQYF. The CDR3 bases are TGCAGTGCGGAACGCCTAGCGGGAAGCACAGATACGCAGTATTTT.

The chain is built from TRBV30 and TRBJ2-1, with D perhaps matching TRBD2 (5 bases). This CDR3 region has 15 residues. The germline V gene has CDR1 GTSNPN and CDR2 SVGIG (reference sequence). Trimming removed 0 bases at V and 3 bases at J, with 12 bases between. The CDR3 sequence is CAWSVGVIFYNEQFF. The CDR3 bases are TGTGCCTGGAGTGTCGGGGTTATCTTCTACAATGAGCAGTTCTTC.

This clonotype was counted many times. V gene TRBV12-3 or TRBV12-4 combines with J gene TRBJ1-6, with D perhaps TRBD1 (6 bases). V gave up 5 bases and J gave up 10 bases, with 15 bases separating them. The CDR3 spans 14 residues. The CDR3 DNA sequence: TGTGCCAGCAGTGTGACAGGCGCATTCTCACCCCTCCACTTT. Protein sequence: CASSVTGAFSPLHF.

This clonotype showed up many times. The V and J genes are TRBV29-1 and TRBJ2-5, with a tentative D call TRBD1 (5 bases). Germline V gene lookup returns CDR1 SQVTM and CDR2 ANQGSEA. The CDR3 contains 14 residues. V shed 0 bases and J shed 4 bases, with 12 bases lying between them. The CDR3 bases are TGCAGCGTTGAAGACACCGGACATCTAGAGACCCAGTACTTC. Its protein product is CSVEDTGHLETQYF.

This clonotype was recorded many times. The chain couples TRBV4-2 to TRBJ2-3; 8 bases are shared with TRBD2. The CDR3 runs to 15 residues. Looked up from germline, CDR1 is LGHNA and CDR2 is YNFKEQ. With V trimmed by 4 bases and J by 4 bases, 7 bases remained unmatched. The CDR3 DNA follows: TGTGCCAGCAGCCCGGGAGGGGGTTTTGCAGATACGCAGTATTTT. Translating gives CASSPGGGFADTQYF.

This clonotype was seen repeatedly, ten times or more. The chain links TRBV15 to TRBJ1-4, with 7 positions matching TRBD1. Germline V gives CDR1 LNHNV, CDR2 YYDKDF (reference sequence). This CDR3 region has 14 residues. V shed 6 bases, J shed 3 bases, and the junction held 4 bases outside the gene matches. CDR3 sequence (DNA): TGTGCCACCAGGGAGGGGACAGCTAATGAAAAACTGTTTTTT. It specifies CATREGTANEKLFF.

This clonotype has only a few counts. This chain links TRBV28 with TRBJ2-1; 14 bases line up with TRBD2. Germline trimming cut 6 bases from V and 4 bases from J; bases unmatched to any gene: 14. The CDR3 is 19 amino acids. The germline gives CDR1 MDHEN, CDR2 SYDVKM. The CDR3 sequence: CASSLRTSGRIAFYNEQFF. The CDR3 DNA is TGTGCCAGCAGCTTACGGACTAGCGGGAGGATTGCGTTTTACAATGAGCAGTTCTTC.

This clonotype was detected only a few times. The V and J genes are TRBV20-1 and TRBJ2-1, with 8 bases that match TRBD2. The CDR3 loop spans 14 amino acids. J was trimmed by 2 bases and V by 0 bases; bases with no gene match: 0. Germline V gives CDR1 DFQATT, CDR2 SNEGSKA (reference sequence). For the CDR3, the DNA is TGCAGTGCTAGAGAACTAGCGGCCTACAATGAGCAGTTCTTC. Encoded protein: CSARELAAYNEQFF.

V and J are TRBV20-1 and TRBJ1-6, with D hard to call. Trimming stripped 6 bases from V and 7 bases from J, with 19 bases between. Germline V gene lookup returns CDR1 DFQATT and CDR2 SNEGSKA (reference sequence). This CDR3 is built from 15 residues. The CDR3 DNA reads as TGCAGTGCCAACGGACGGATGGGAACGAATTCACCCCTCCACTTT. This translates into CSANGRMGTNSPLHF.

This clonotype was observed at least ten times. The chain is built from TRBV6-2 or TRBV6-3 and TRBJ1-1; a possible D gene is TRBD1 (5 bases). Trimming stripped 2 bases from V and 5 bases from J, with 15 bases between. CDR1 MNHEY and CDR2 SVGEGT come from the germline V gene. CDR3 length equals 15 residues. CDR3 sequence: CASSYPGRVRTEAFF. CDR3 DNA: TGTGCCAGCAGTTACCCGGGCAGGGTGAGAACTGAAGCTTTCTTT.

This clonotype showed up many times. V gene TRBV20-1 combines with J gene TRBJ1-5; no clear D gene. The CDR3 is 12 residues long. In germline, CDR1 is DFQATT, CDR2 SNEGSKA (reference sequence). The V gene lost 3 bases and the J gene lost 4 bases, with 7 bases spanning the gap. This CDR3 is CSASHGNQPQHF. As DNA, the CDR3 is TGCAGTGCTAGCCATGGGAATCAGCCCCAGCATTTT.

The J gene is TRBJ1-2, the V gene TRBV4-1, with D unclear. Germline CDR1 and CDR2: MGHRA and YSYEKL. V lost 1 base, J lost 5 bases, and 11 bases lay in between. The CDR3 is made up of 14 amino acids. CDR3 in DNA: TGCGCCAGCAGCCAAGGACGTTGGAGTTATGGCTACACCTTC. This gives the protein CASSQGRWSYGYTF.

This clonotype showed up many times. The chain is built from TRBV7-9 and TRBJ1-2; the match to TRBD1 covers 9 bases. The ends lost 5 bases at V and 5 bases at J; junction bases unmatched: 6. The CDR3 loop spans 14 amino acids. Germline CDR1 and CDR2: SEHNR and FQNEAQ (reference sequence). CDR3 DNA sequence: TGTGCCAGCAGCGAGACAGGGGGAAAGTATGGCTACACCTTC. This gives the protein CASSETGGKYGYTF. The variable domain in full, with the rest retrieved from reference TRBV7-9 and TRBJ1-2, is DTGVSQNPRHKITKRGQNVTFRCDPISEHNRLYWYRQTLGQGPEFLTYFQNEAQLEKSRLLSDRFSAERPKGSFSTLEIQRTEQGDSAMYLCASSETGGKYGYTFGSGTRLTVV.

This clonotype came up a few times. The chain couples TRBV7-2 to TRBJ2-3, with TRBD2 matching over 7 bases. V lost 5 bases and J lost 8; bases outside the gene matches: 7. Germline V gene lookup returns CDR1 SGHTA and CDR2 FQGNSA. The CDR3 spans 13 residues. The CDR3 sequence is CASSPGTIGTQYF. The CDR3 DNA sequence: TGTGCCAGCAGCCCAGGGACTATCGGTACGCAGTATTTT.

The chain carries TRBV11-3 and TRBJ2-1; 9 nucleotides agree with TRBD2. Trimming at V came to 5 bases and at J to 5 bases, leaving 7 bases not matched to a gene. The CDR3 runs 15 residues. Germline loops: CDR1 SGHNT, CDR2 YENEEA. CDR3 sequence: CASSAGAGGNNEQFF. The CDR3 bases are TGTGCCAGCAGCGCCGGCGCGGGGGGGAACAATGAGCAGTTCTTC.

The chain couples TRBV7-2 to TRBJ2-1, with D maybe TRBD1 (5 bases). CDR1 and CDR2 (germline): SGHTA, FQGNSA. Trimming removed 1 base at V and 15 bases at J, with 16 bases between. CDR3 size: 13 residues. The CDR3 loop reads CASSLDRKGLRFF. The DNA for the CDR3 is TGTGCCAGCAGCTTAGACAGGAAGGGCCTGCGGTTCTTC.

The CDR3 DNA follows: TGTGCCAGCAGCCTCACCTCGTACGGCGAGACCCAGTACTTC. This codes for CASSLTSYGETQYF. V is TRBV7-3 and J is TRBJ2-5; no clear D. Germline CDR1 reads SGHTA; CDR2 reads FQGTGA. This CDR3 comprises 14 residues. The V and J ends lost 5 bases and 5 bases respectively, with 15 bases between them. Full variable domain (remainder filled in from reference TRBV7-3 and TRBJ2-5): GAGVSQTPSNKVTEKGKYVELRCDPISGHTALYWYRQSLGQGPEFLIYFQGTGAADDSGLPNDRFFAVRPEGSVSTLKIQRTERGDSAVYLCASSLTSYGETQYFGPGTRLLVL.

This clonotype occurred a few times. V and J are TRBV15 and TRBJ1-5, with D tentatively TRBD1 (5 bases). With 1 base removed from V and 3 bases from J, the gap between germline ends came to 13 bases. The CDR3 sequence is 16 residues long. Germline V lookup: CDR1 LNHNV, CDR2 YYDKDF (reference sequence). The DNA for the CDR3 is TGTGCCACCAGCAGAGGCCCTGGGGGTCCCAATCAGCCCCAGCATTTT. This gives the protein CATSRGPGGPNQPQHF.

The table lists this clonotype with a few counts. The gene calls are TRBV20-1 and TRBJ2-1, with 7 bases aligning to TRBD2. V lost 4 bases to trimming and J lost 2 bases; unmatched junction nucleotides: 5. Per germline, CDR1 DFQATT and CDR2 SNEGSKA (reference sequence). The CDR3 consists of 14 residues. The CDR3 sequence: CSATSGLTYNEQFF. DNA for the CDR3: TGCAGTGCTACTAGCGGCCTAACCTACAATGAGCAGTTCTTC.

The rearrangement links TRBV28 to TRBJ1-2; D not certain. CDR1 is MDHEN and CDR2 is SYDVKM in the germline V gene. CDR3 size: 14 residues. V shed 2 bases and J shed 4 bases, with 11 bases lying between them. DNA of the CDR3: TGTGCCAGCAGTTTAAAGAACAGACTCTATGGCTACACCTTC. As protein: CASSLKNRLYGYTF.